These 26 T cell receptor beta chains originate from one sample sequenced in a study of T cells in Graves' hyperthyroidism and ophthalmopathy. Researchers took RNA transcripts and amplified the TCR beta CDR3 regions from them. The HTBI primer set served for first-round RT-PCR of the TCR CDR3. TCRdb reanalysed the multiplex PCR reads using MiXCR and keeps one entry per CDR3 protein. Among 300,000 to 450,000 distinct CDR3 sequences listed, more than 14% were seen once. The sample taken for sequencing was blood. These receptors were collected from a woman in her twenties or thirties with Graves' ophthalmopathy.

This clonotype has at least ten counts. This chain links TRBV9 with TRBJ2-5; D tentatively reads TRBD1 or TRBD2 (5 bases each). V was shortened by 0 bases and J by 7 bases, with 19 bases between the two germline ends. From germline, CDR1 is SGDLS and CDR2 YYNGEE. The CDR3 loop spans 16 amino acids. DNA of the CDR3: TGTGCCAGCAGCGTAGAGGCCAGGGCCAAAGGAGGGACCCAGTACTTC. As protein: CASSVEARAKGGTQYF.

This clonotype showed up many times. In DNA, the CDR3 is TGCAGTGCTAGAGCCCCGGGGGATACGCAGTATTTT. Amino acids: CSARAPGDTQYF. The chain employs TRBV20-1 and TRBJ2-3; maybe TRBD2 (5 bases). Per germline, CDR1 DFQATT and CDR2 SNEGSKA (reference sequence). V lost 1 base and J 6 bases, leaving 8 bases between the germline ends. This CDR3 has 12 residues.

This clonotype was seen repeatedly, ten times or more. The chain combines TRBV2 with TRBJ1-4, with TRBD1 as a possible D gene (5 bases). Germline-derived CDR1 and CDR2 are SNHLY and FYNNEI. The CDR3 runs to 14 residues. V shed 6 bases and J shed 6 bases, with 14 bases lying between them. CDR3 sequence (DNA): TGTGCCAGCAGAGGACAAACCGGGGATGAAAAACTGTTTTTT. Translating it yields CASRGQTGDEKLFF.

This clonotype was found many times. The genes are TRBV6-1 and TRBJ1-2; D may be TRBD1 (6 bases). The V end was cut by 5 bases, the J end by 8 bases, with 15 bases between. The germline CDR1 and CDR2 sequences are MNHNS and SASEGT. This CDR3 comprises 13 residues. CDR3 sequence reads: CASSYRNRDGYTF. The CDR3 nucleotides read TGTGCCAGCAGTTACCGCAACAGGGACGGCTACACCTTC.

Concerning this clonotype: Compared with germline, one end of the junction differs, possibly owing to a read error. CDR3 in amino acids: CASSLGPYGQYF. The CDR3 DNA reads TGTGCCAGCAGTTTAGGTCCCTACGGGCAGTACTTC. V is TRBV12-3 or TRBV12-4 and J is TRBJ2-7; D remains ambiguous. The CDR3 totals 12 residues.

At least ten counts were recorded for this clonotype. The J gene is TRBJ1-3, the V gene TRBV5-1; no definite D call. The CDR3 is made up of 16 amino acids. From germline, CDR1 is SGHRS and CDR2 YFSETQ. The ends were cut back, 0 bases at V and 4 bases at J, with 14 bases in the middle. Written as DNA, the CDR3 is TGCGCCAGCAGCTTGGAGCCGGGCCGGAAAGGAAACACCATATATTTT. Encoded protein: CASSLEPGRKGNTIYF.

At least ten counts were recorded for this clonotype. The V gene is TRBV11-2, the J gene TRBJ1-1; D gene unclear. The length of the CDR3 is 13 residues. V was trimmed by 2 bases and J by 4 bases, leaving 8 bases between them. Germline loops: CDR1 SGHAT, CDR2 FQNNGV. The CDR3 nucleotides are TGTGCCAGCAGCTTACGACCGGCCACTGAAGCTTTCTTT. Protein: CASSLRPATEAFF.

As regards this clonotype: Here the CDR3 omits its conserved ending phenylalanine or tryptophan, so a read error is the likely source. The V and J genes are TRBV5-1 and TRBJ2-1, with TRBD2 matching 10 bases. Germline CDR1 is SGHRS and CDR2 is YFSETQ. The J segment lost 5 bases and the V segment lost 3 bases, leaving 2 bases of the junction unmatched. There are 14 residues in the CDR3. CDR3 coding DNA: TGCGCCAGCAGCTCTAGCGGGGGCCACAATGAGCAGTTCTCC. It yields the protein CASSSSGGHNEQFS.

This clonotype was detected many times. The V and J genes are TRBV20-1 and TRBJ2-1, with D unclear. The CDR3 totals 14 residues. V lost 3 bases to trimming and J lost 5 bases, with 14 bases between them. Germline V lookup: CDR1 DFQATT, CDR2 SNEGSKA (reference sequence). This CDR3 reads CSASHLVAHNEQFF. The CDR3 DNA reads as TGCAGTGCTAGCCACCTAGTAGCCCACAATGAGCAGTTCTTC.

This clonotype was counted at least ten times. The J gene is TRBJ1-5, the V gene TRBV30; TRBD1 might be the D (5 bases). This CDR3 has 13 amino acids. The V gene's germline CDR1 is GTSNPN and CDR2 SVGIG (reference sequence). V shed 4 bases and J shed 1 base, with 8 bases lying between them. The CDR3 DNA sequence: TGTGCCTGGAACGCAGGGAGCAATCAGCCCCAGCATTTT. Amino acids: CAWNAGSNQPQHF.

This clonotype was found many times. The chain carries TRBV11-1 and TRBJ1-1; 7 positions agree with TRBD1. The germline V gene has CDR1 SGHAT and CDR2 FQDESV (reference sequence). V shed 3 bases and J 7 bases; nucleotides not matched to a gene: 8. CDR3 length equals 14 residues. CDR3 DNA sequence: TGTGCCAGCAGCTTTGCAACAGGGGTAGGTGAAGCTTTCTTT. Residues: CASSFATGVGEAFF.

The sample holds many counts of this clonotype. The chain links TRBV5-6 to TRBJ2-1; D unresolved. Germline V gene data show CDR1 as SGHDT and CDR2 as YYEEEE. Trimming stripped 2 bases from V and 9 bases from J, with 9 bases between. The length of the CDR3 is 12 residues. The CDR3 DNA is TGTGCCAGCAGCTTAAACAGCCTTGAGCAGTTCTTC. Its protein is CASSLNSLEQFF.

This clonotype was counted at least ten times. The rearrangement joins TRBV18 to TRBJ1-2; D not resolved. With 3 bases removed from V and 4 bases from J, the gap between germline ends came to 9 bases. The CDR3 totals 13 residues. Per germline, CDR1 KGHSH and CDR2 LQKENI. DNA of the CDR3: TGTGCCAGCTCACCTTCGCAACCCTATGGCTACACCTTC. This encodes CASSPSQPYGYTF.

The CDR3 protein is CASSFLDQETQYF. Here the CDR3 DNA reads TGCGCCAGCAGCTTCCTGGACCAAGAGACCCAGTACTTC. The rearrangement links TRBV5-1 to TRBJ2-5; no clear D gene. Germline V gene data show CDR1 as SGHRS and CDR2 as YFSETQ. With 2 bases removed from V and 0 bases from J, the gap between germline ends came to 5 bases. The CDR3 has 13 amino acids.

This clonotype was seen many times. The chain is built from TRBV15 and TRBJ1-5; D unclear. Germline CDR1 is LNHNV and CDR2 is YYDKDF (reference sequence). This CDR3 has 13 residues. V lost 3 bases and J 2 bases, leaving 5 bases between the germline ends. In DNA, the CDR3 is TGTGCCACCAGCAGTACAGGCAATCAGCCCCAGCATTTT. This gives the protein CATSSTGNQPQHF. The variable domain in full, with the rest retrieved from reference TRBV15 and TRBJ1-5, is DAMVIQNPRYQVTQFGKPVTLSCSQTLNHNVMYWYQQKSSQAPKLLFHYYDKDFNNEADTPDNFQSRRPNTSFCFLDIRSPGLGDTAMYLCATSSTGNQPQHFGDGTRLSIL.

This clonotype was seen a single time. A much larger clone differs by one base, so this may be a read error. The rearrangement uses TRBV2 and TRBJ2-1, with 10 nucleotides matching TRBD2. Germline CDR1 is SNHLY and CDR2 is FYNNEI. This CDR3 has 15 residues. V trimming: 4 bases; J trimming: 4 bases; junction bases outside the gene matches: 4. The CDR3 protein is CASSGAGGQYNEQFF. CDR3 bases: TGTGCCAGCAGTGGAGCGGGGGGGCAGTACAATGAGCAGTTCTTC.

This clonotype occurred many times. This sequence joins TRBV20-1 and TRBJ1-3; D is unclear. CDR1 is DFQATT and CDR2 is SNEGSKA in the germline V gene (reference sequence). This CDR3 is 14 amino acids long. With 4 bases removed from V and 0 bases from J, the gap between germline ends came to 10 bases. This chain's CDR3 is CSAISARSGNTIYF. CDR3 DNA sequence: TGCAGTGCTATTTCGGCCCGCTCTGGAAACACCATATATTTT.

This clonotype was seen a few times. The V and J genes are TRBV18 and TRBJ2-6, with 9 bases matching TRBD1. Germline lookup yields CDR1 KGHSH and CDR2 LQKENI. The J segment lost 2 bases and the V segment lost 6 bases, leaving 14 bases of the junction unmatched. This CDR3 has 19 amino acids. The CDR3 region is CASSQRTGTGSAGANVLTF. The CDR3 DNA sequence: TGTGCCAGCTCGCAAAGAACCGGGACAGGGTCTGCTGGGGCCAACGTCCTGACTTTC.

This clonotype was observed many times. This chain uses TRBV2 with TRBJ1-1; D gene ambiguous. Per the germline V gene, CDR1 is SNHLY and CDR2 is FYNNEI. Trimming cost V 3 bases and J 1 base, with 3 bases left between them. The CDR3 runs 12 residues. Here the CDR3 reads CASSEGNTEAFF. CDR3 in DNA: TGTGCCAGCAGTGAGGGGAACACTGAAGCTTTCTTT. The full variable domain, in which reference TRBV2 and TRBJ1-1 provide the parts outside the CDR3, is EPEVTQTPSHQVTQMGQEVILRCVPISNHLYFYWYRQILGQKVEFLVSFYNNEISEKSEIFDDQFSVERPDGSNFTLKIRSTKLEDSAMYFCASSEGNTEAFFGQGTRLTVV.

This clonotype showed up many times. CDR3 protein: CASSPSPGQGMGGRGPSYEQYF. The CDR3 nucleotides are TGTGCCAGCAGCCCTTCCCCGGGACAGGGGATGGGGGGAAGGGGTCCCTCCTACGAGCAGTACTTC. The chain recombines TRBV14 with TRBJ2-7; 10 positions agree with TRBD1. CDR1 is SGHDN, CDR2 FVKESK, per germline. The CDR3 is 22 amino acids. With V trimmed by 4 bases and J by 0 bases, 24 bases remained unmatched.

This clonotype was picked up many times. V is TRBV27 and J is TRBJ1-5, with a possible D match to TRBD1 (6 bases). V was cut by 0 bases and J by 4 bases, with 10 bases left in between. Germline CDR1 is MNHEY and CDR2 is SMNVEV (reference sequence). CDR3 size: 15 residues. DNA of the CDR3: TGTGCCAGCAGTTTATCGGCAGGGGCGAATCAGCCCCAGCATTTT. Translation gives CASSLSAGANQPQHF.

This clonotype was detected only once. This could be a read error, since a much larger clone is one nucleotide away. The V call is TRBV3-1, the J call TRBJ1-4, with 8 bases matching TRBD1. The CDR3 has 15 amino acids. With 8 bases clipped from V and 7 bases from J, the junction kept 12 bases outside the gene matches. Germline CDR1 is LGHDT and CDR2 is YNNKEL (reference sequence). CDR3 sequence: CASGRPTGEVEKLFF. The CDR3 nucleotides are TGTGCCAGCGGCCGACCGACAGGGGAAGTTGAAAAACTGTTTTTT.

There are many counts of this clonotype. This chain connects TRBV6-1 to TRBJ2-1; D remains unclear. This CDR3 is built from 12 residues. Germline V gene data show CDR1 as MNHNS and CDR2 as SASEGT. Trimming cost V 2 bases and J 5 bases, with 4 bases left between them. The CDR3 DNA reads TGTGCCAGCAGTGAATGGGACAATGAGCAGTTCTTC. Its protein is CASSEWDNEQFF.

This clonotype has ten or more counts. The chain has TRBV12-3 or TRBV12-4 and TRBJ2-1; the D is unclear. Trimming took off 2 bases at V and 6 bases at J, with 23 bases between the two ends. This CDR3 is built from 18 residues. CDR3 residues: CASSLSRVLGNRSNEQFF. The CDR3 DNA reads TGTGCCAGCAGTTTAAGCAGAGTGCTGGGGAATAGGTCCAATGAGCAGTTCTTC.

Many counts were recorded for this clonotype. This chain links TRBV18 with TRBJ1-2; possibly TRBD1 for D (5 bases). V lost 3 bases and J 3 bases, leaving 11 bases between the germline ends. Germline V gene lookup returns CDR1 KGHSH and CDR2 LQKENI. CDR3 length: 14 residues. The DNA of the CDR3 is TGTGCCAGCTCACCGTGGGGACTCGACTATGGCTACACCTTC. Residues: CASSPWGLDYGYTF.

This clonotype has a count of ten or more. The V gene is TRBV2, the J gene TRBJ1-2, with TRBD1 identical over 7 bases. Germline loops: CDR1 SNHLY, CDR2 FYNNEI. The CDR3 is 13 residues long. The junction had 9 bases not matched to a gene; V was cut back by 10 bases and J by 4 bases. The CDR3 is CATAGQPAYGYTF. As DNA, the CDR3 is TGTGCCACAGCGGGACAGCCCGCCTATGGCTACACCTTC.